This is a list of T cell receptor beta chains from one sample in a study of blood T cell repertoires in COVID-19. Sequenced by immunoSEQ multiplex PCR; TCRdb stores in-frame clones only, minus some. The sample has 5,000 to 6,500 clones, roughly 91% seen once; the top ten hold roughly 7.5%. Sequenced: peripheral blood. All receptors derive from a human donor in a cohort sampled during active COVID-19. Both conserved end residues are part of each CDR3. The D gene is left open where the match is weak. The listing skips clone size in some rows; elsewhere it reads once, few, many or a size class.

cdr3_length	j_call	d_call	clone_size	v_call	cdr3_nt	cdr3_aa
16	TRBJ2-1	TRBD2	-	TRBV27	TGTGCCAGCAGTTCTGGGACTAGCGGTTACTACAATGAGCAGTTCTTC	CASSSGTSGYYNEQFF
14	TRBJ1-1	-	-	TRBV19	TGTGCCAGTAGCCGCCGGGGTGGGAACACTGAAGCTTTCTTT	CASSRRGGNTEAFF
15	TRBJ1-2	TRBD1	-	TRBV9	TGTGCCAGCAGCGTAGTTCCAGGGGGCGCAGGTGGCTACACCTTC	CASSVVPGGAGGYTF
19	TRBJ1-3	TRBD1	-	TRBV4-2	TGTGCCAGCAGCCAAGCGCAAGGAGCCGGGACAGTCTCTGGAAACACCATATATTTT	CASSQAQGAGTVSGNTIYF
14	TRBJ2-6	-	-	TRBV15	TGTGCCACCAGCAGAGGAGCTGGGGCCAACGTCCTGACTTTC	CATSRGAGANVLTF
16	TRBJ2-1	TRBD1	-	TRBV28	TGTGCCAGCAGTTTAACCGTGACAGGGTTATACAATGAGCAGTTCTTC	CASSLTVTGLYNEQFF
14	TRBJ2-7	TRBD1	-	TRBV18	TGTGCCAGCTCACCGAACAGGGGTGGCTACGAGCAGTACTTC	CASSPNRGGYEQYF
14	TRBJ1-2	TRBD1	-	TRBV6-5	TGTGCCAGCAGTTACGTCTCGGGACAGGGCGGCTACACCTTC	CASSYVSGQGGYTF
18	TRBJ2-3	TRBD1	-	TRBV28	TGTGCCAGCTACTCAGGGGGCCGGATTGGCGCCCGCACAGATACGCAGTATTTT	CASYSGGRIGARTDTQYF
14	TRBJ2-7	-	once	TRBV9	TGTGCCAGCAGCATCTCTACAGGGTTCTACGAGCAGTACTTC	CASSISTGFYEQYF